This T cell receptor (beta chain) emerged from a study of regulatory T cells in long-lasting Graves disease. General study findings and limits: Less diverse TCR repertoires were seen in persistent Graves' patients than in newly diagnosed ones.

This clonotype was counted ten times or more. Its antigen is not identified. Documented time point: persistent/refractory GD, antithyroid drugs over 5 years with positive TRAb. From RNA extracted from PBMCs, the TCR library was made. Each of the patients was recruited from an endocrinology department situated in Xi'an, China. Construction of TCR beta libraries relied on iRepertoire HTBI primers and on Arm-PCR targeting CDR3 regions. TCRdb reprocessed the multiplex PCR reads via MiXCR and lists one record per CDR3 protein. The sample carries about 290,000 distinct CDR3 sequences, around a fifth recorded once. The CDR3 length is 13 residues. Germline V gene data show CDR1 as SGHDT and CDR2 as YYEEEE. Trimming cost V 0 bases and J 2 bases, with 6 bases left between them.

Specimen: peripheral blood mononuclear cells (PBMCs), collected when the disease was refractory, from a patient treated with antithyroid drugs. This receptor was taken from a female donor with Graves disease. V gene TRBV5-6 combines with J gene TRBJ2-7; no reliable D call. Here the CDR3 reads CASSLDRTYEQYF. CDR3 nucleotides: TGTGCCAGCAGCTTGGACCGCACCTACGAGCAGTACTTC.